This record concerns one T cell receptor beta chain sequence. Germline CDR1 is SGHRS and CDR2 is YFSETQ. Trimming took off 0 bases at V and 4 bases at J, with 11 bases between the two ends. This CDR3 has 15 amino acids. Original processing methods: For nucleated cells, counts were estimated from reference gene primer amplification. The method was immunoSEQ multiplex PCR; TCRdb's version includes in-frame clones alone and lacks a portion of them. Clone size and V and J calls were adopted from that table, with D and trimming inferred from the DNA. Among about 300,000 clones listed, roughly 90% were seen once. The entry originates in a study of blood T cell repertoires in COVID-19. Study overall: Nucleic acid was either cDNA or gDNA, and it came from T cells, B-cell-depleted T cells, or PBMCs.

The sequencing input was PBMCs or T cells enriched from blood (not recorded which). This rearrangement joins TRBV5-1 to TRBJ1-5; D remains unclear. The source is a woman in her forties or fifties who had been exposed to COVID-19. The CDR3 coding sequence is TGCGCCAGCAGCTTGGGAGGGATAGGGAATCAGCCCCAGCATTTT. It specifies CASSLGGIGNQPQHF. Looking up the rest from reference TRBV5-1 and TRBJ1-5 gives the full variable domain: KAGVTQTPRYLIKTRGQQVTLSCSPISGHRSVSWYQQTPGQGLQFLFEYFSETQRNKGNFPGRFSGRQFSNSRSEMNVSTLELGDSALYLCASSLGGIGNQPQHFGDGTRLSIL.